The clone carrying this T cell receptor beta chain was observed a handful of times. This entry is derived from a study of T cell repertoires in cytomegalovirus infection. Germline trimming cut 0 bases from V and 7 bases from J; bases unmatched to any gene: 1. Germline V CDR1 and CDR2: MNHEY, SVGEGT. CDR3 length: 14 amino acids. TCRdb analysed the reads with MiXCR anew, one entry per CDR3 protein. Of roughly 200,000 distinct CDR3 sequences listed, about 18% are singletons. The receptor comes from a human donor in good health (CMV status not recorded). Some clones in this sample may be carry-over from other donors' samples. The genes are TRBV6-2 or TRBV6-3 and TRBJ1-5; TRBD1 matches 9 bases. Sequencing was carried out using CD8+ T cells from PBMCs. Written as DNA, the CDR3 is TGTGCCAGCAGTTACTCGACAGGGGGGCAGCCCCAGCATTTT. Amino acids: CASSYSTGGQPQHF.